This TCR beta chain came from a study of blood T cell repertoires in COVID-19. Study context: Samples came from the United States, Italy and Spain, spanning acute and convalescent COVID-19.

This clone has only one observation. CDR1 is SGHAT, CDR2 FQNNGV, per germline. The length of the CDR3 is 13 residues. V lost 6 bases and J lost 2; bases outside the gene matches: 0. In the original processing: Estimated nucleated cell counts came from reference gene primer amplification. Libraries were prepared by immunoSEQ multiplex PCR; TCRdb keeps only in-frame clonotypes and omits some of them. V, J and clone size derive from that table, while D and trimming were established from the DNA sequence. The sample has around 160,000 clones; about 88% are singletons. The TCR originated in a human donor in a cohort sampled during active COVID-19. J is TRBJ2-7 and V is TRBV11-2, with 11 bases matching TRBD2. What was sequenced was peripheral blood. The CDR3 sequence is CASRTSGTYEQYF. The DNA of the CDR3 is TGTGCCAGCAGGACTAGCGGGACCTACGAGCAGTACTTC.